A selection of T cell receptor beta chains follows, all from one sample in a study of beta chain features in type 1 diabetes. Some clones are missing from TCRdb's copy, which holds only in-frame ones; the method was immunoSEQ multiplex PCR. Here the sample spans 50,000 to 55,000 clones, 55% to 80% being singletons. Sequenced: stem cell memory CD4+ T cells from blood. The receptors shown here come from a woman aged 25 to 45 with type 1 diabetes. Each CDR3 is given with its conserved first and last residue. The D gene is left open where the match is weak. The size of a clone is reported for some rows only, either as once, few or many, or as a class for expanded clones.

NA	TRBV29-1	NA	TRBJ1-2	CSVDWEGLGYGYTF	TGCAGCGTTGATTGGGAGGGGCTAGGCTATGGCTACACCTTC
NA	TRBV27	TRBD2	TRBJ2-3	CASSRTGTSGPTGTDTQYF	TGTGCCAGCAGCCGCACCGGGACTAGCGGTCCGACGGGCACAGATACGCAGTATTTT
NA	TRBV7-9	NA	TRBJ2-1	CASSLSSSYNEQFF	TGTGCCAGCAGCTTGTCTAGCTCCTACAATGAGCAGTTCTTC
NA	TRBV4-2	NA	TRBJ2-3	CASSQNTRGGGADTQYF	TGTGCCAGCAGCCAAAATACTAGAGGTGGAGGCGCAGATACGCAGTATTTT
NA	TRBV11-2	NA	TRBJ2-3	CASSRPGGTVTTDTQYF	TGTGCCAGCAGCCGCCCAGGAGGGACAGTAACCACAGATACGCAGTATTTT
NA	TRBV18	NA	TRBJ1-1	CASSPGGGDTEAFF	TGTGCCAGCTCACCTGGGGGGGGTGACACTGAAGCTTTCTTT
NA	TRBV5-1	TRBD1	TRBJ2-7	CASSSGGSYEQYF	TGCGCCAGCAGCTCAGGGGGTTCCTACGAGCAGTACTTC
NA	TRBV9	NA	TRBJ1-1	CASSGSLRNTEAFF	TGTGCCAGCAGCGGAAGCTTGCGGAACACTGAAGCTTTCTTT
NA	TRBV6-1	TRBD2	TRBJ2-1	CASSEAGAGENEQFF	TGTGCCAGCAGTGAAGCTGGAGCGGGAGAGAATGAGCAGTTCTTC
NA	TRBV4-1	TRBD1	TRBJ1-5	CASSQERTGTSNQPQHF	TGCGCCAGCAGCCAAGAAAGGACAGGGACAAGCAATCAGCCCCAGCATTTT
NA	TRBV29-1	NA	TRBJ2-7	CSVRRLGLNEQYF	TGCAGCGTTAGGCGACTAGGTCTAAACGAGCAGTACTTC
few	TRBV27	NA	TRBJ2-7	CASSSQISGYEQYF	TGTGCCAGCAGTTCTCAAATTTCAGGATACGAGCAGTACTTC
few	TRBV28	TRBD1	TRBJ1-2	CASSLQGAILSYGYTF	TGTGCCAGCAGTCTCCAGGGGGCGATTTTGTCTTACGGCTACACCTTC
NA	TRBV7-9	TRBD1	TRBJ1-1	CASSPGQDTEAFF	TGTGCCAGCAGCCCGGGACAGGACACTGAAGCTTTCTTT
NA	TRBV21-1	NA	TRBJ2-7	CAGSGQGRREQYF	TGTGCCGGATCCGGACAGGGCCGGAGGGAGCAGTACTTC
few	TRBV2	NA	TRBJ1-5	CASSAGDSNQPQHF	TGTGCCAGCAGTGCGGGGGACTCCAATCAGCCCCAGCATTTT
NA	TRBV19	NA	TRBJ2-1	CASSPRGRDSYNEQFF	TGTGCCAGTAGCCCTAGAGGGCGGGACTCCTACAATGAGCAGTTCTTC
NA	TRBV29-1	NA	TRBJ2-7	CSVEKNTGSSEQYF	TGCAGCGTTGAAAAGAACACAGGGTCAAGCGAGCAGTACTTC
NA	TRBV9	NA	TRBJ2-2	CASSVQGLNTGELFF	TGTGCCAGCAGCGTGCAGGGATTGAACACCGGGGAGCTGTTTTTT
NA	TRBV5-1	NA	TRBJ2-7	CASSLDPGSVEQYF	TGCGCCAGCAGCTTGGACCCAGGGTCGGTCGAGCAGTACTTC
once	TRBV5-1	NA	TRBJ2-6	CASSWGLGGGANVLTF	TGCGCCAGCAGCTGGGGACTAGGGGGCGGGGCCAACGTCCTGACTTTC
NA	TRBV7-3	NA	TRBJ2-1	CASSLIGDNEQFF	TGTGCCAGCAGCTTAATAGGGGACAATGAGCAGTTCTTC
once	TRBV6-5	TRBD2	TRBJ2-7	CASSYESGRDEQYF	TGTGCCAGCAGTTACGAGAGCGGGAGAGACGAGCAGTACTTC
once	TRBV5-1	NA	TRBJ2-6	CASSQRTGFGANVLTF	TGCGCCAGCAGCCAAAGAACAGGGTTTGGGGCCAACGTCCTGACTTTC
few	TRBV4-1	NA	TRBJ2-3	CASSQERGWKTDTQYF	TGCGCCAGCAGCCAAGAGCGGGGATGGAAAACAGATACGCAGTATTTT
NA	TRBV27	TRBD1	TRBJ1-5	CASSPRTGASNQPQHF	TGTGCCAGCAGTCCCAGGACAGGGGCTAGCAATCAGCCCCAGCATTTT
NA	TRBV19	TRBD2	TRBJ2-5	CASTPRSGSGVQETQYF	TGTGCCAGTACTCCGAGGAGCGGGAGCGGGGTCCAAGAGACCCAGTACTTC
few	TRBV4-1	NA	TRBJ1-2	CASSHWTGRLYGYTF	TGCGCCAGCAGCCACTGGACGGGGAGACTCTATGGCTACACCTTC
NA	TRBV7-6	NA	TRBJ2-2	CASSTRTGTGELFF	TGTGCCAGCAGCACCCGGACGGGAACCGGGGAGCTGTTTTTT
NA	TRBV7-2	TRBD1	TRBJ2-4	CASSRTGSGAKNIQYF	TGTGCCAGCAGCAGGACAGGGTCGGGGGCCAAAAACATTCAGTACTTC
NA	TRBV28	TRBD1	TRBJ2-2	CASSSPETGGSGELFF	TGTGCCAGCAGTTCCCCAGAGACAGGGGGCTCCGGGGAGCTGTTTTTT
NA	TRBV2	TRBD2	TRBJ2-5	CASHRDGGQETQYF	TGTGCCAGCCACCGGGACGGGGGGCAAGAGACCCAGTACTTC
NA	TRBV5-1	TRBD2	TRBJ2-3	CASSEGLAVTDTQYF	TGCGCCAGCAGCGAGGGACTAGCGGTGACAGATACGCAGTATTTT